The 31 T cell receptor beta chains given below trace back to one sample, sequenced in a study of technical replicates of blood from a few donors. Sequencing used immunoSEQ multiplex PCR; TCRdb keeps in-frame clones, though not all of them. The sample yields about 15,000 clones, 82% seen once. The material sequenced was PBMCs. Receptors were obtained from a human donor in good health. Some clones in this sample may be carry-over from other donors' samples.

In DNA form, the CDR3 reads TGTGCCACCTCATTCGGGACAGGCACCTACAATGAGCAGTTCTTC. Translating gives CATSFGTGTYNEQFF. The chain is built from TRBV7-9 and TRBJ2-1, with 8 bases identical to TRBD1. Germline-derived CDR1 and CDR2 are SEHNR and FQNEAQ (reference sequence). There are 15 residues in the CDR3. The junction had 10 bases not matched to a gene; V was cut back by 10 bases and J by 2 bases. Complete variable domain (other parts from reference TRBV7-9 and TRBJ2-1): DTGVSQNPRHKITKRGQNVTFRCDPISEHNRLYWYRQTLGQGPEFLTYFQNEAQLEKSRLLSDRFSAERPKGSFSTLEIQRTEQGDSAMYLCATSFGTGTYNEQFFGPGTRLTVL.

This rearrangement joins TRBV4-2 to TRBJ2-3; maybe TRBD2 (6 bases). CDR3 length: 13 amino acids. Deletions cut 7 bases from V and 3 bases from J, with 11 bases between. Germline V gene data show CDR1 as LGHNA and CDR2 as YNFKEQ. The CDR3 region has the DNA TGTGCCAGCATCCGACTAGGGACAGATACGCAGTATTTT. It is translated as CASIRLGTDTQYF.

The rearrangement uses TRBV7-9 and TRBJ2-5; D call uncertain. The germline gives CDR1 SEHNR, CDR2 FQNEAQ (reference sequence). Trimming removed 2 bases at V and 6 bases at J, with 13 bases between. CDR3 length: 14 amino acids. CDR3 in amino acids: CASSLNSSKKTQYF. The CDR3 DNA reads TGTGCCAGCAGCTTAAATTCCAGTAAGAAGACCCAGTACTTC.

The chain is built from TRBV30 and TRBJ2-3, with 7 bases fitting TRBD2. In germline, CDR1 is GTSNPN, CDR2 SVGIG (reference sequence). CDR3 length: 19 residues. Trimming removed 2 bases from V and 0 bases from J; junction bases left unmatched: 17. CDR3 coding DNA: TGTGCCTGGAGTTTCCCGCGGGGGTCGGCATGGATTAGCACAGATACGCAGTATTTT. This gives the protein CAWSFPRGSAWISTDTQYF.

The chain has TRBV18 and TRBJ2-1; D call uncertain. CDR1 and CDR2 (germline): KGHSH, LQKENI. The CDR3 is made up of 15 amino acids. V was cut by 0 bases and J by 5 bases, with 11 bases left in between. CDR3 protein: CASSPPGTANNEQFF. CDR3 bases: TGTGCCAGCTCACCACCGGGTACAGCTAACAATGAGCAGTTCTTC.

V and J are TRBV19 and TRBJ2-7; TRBD2 matches 9 bases. Germline loops: CDR1 LNHDA, CDR2 SQIVND (reference sequence). Unmatched junction bases numbered 5, after V lost 3 bases and J lost 5 bases. The CDR3 is 14 residues long. CDR3 in amino acids: CASSISGSPHEQYF. The CDR3 region has the DNA TGTGCCAGTAGTATTAGCGGGAGTCCCCACGAGCAGTACTTC.

The gene calls are TRBV18 and TRBJ2-2, with D possibly being TRBD2 (5 bases). The CDR3 totals 13 residues. CDR1 and CDR2 from the germline V gene are KGHSH and LQKENI. V lost 6 bases, J lost 4 bases, and 9 bases lay in between. CDR3 amino acids: CASSIGSTGELFF. As DNA, the CDR3 is TGTGCCAGCTCTATAGGGAGCACCGGGGAGCTGTTTTTT.

This clone appeared a single time. The chain employs TRBV4-1 and TRBJ2-7; TRBD2 aligns across 9 bases. Germline lookup yields CDR1 MGHRA and CDR2 YSYEKL. This CDR3 region has 16 residues. V shed 8 bases and J 5 bases; nucleotides not matched to a gene: 16. As DNA, the CDR3 is TGCGCCAGCGAAACCGGACGTCTGAGCGGGAGGAACGAGCAGTACTTC. It encodes CASETGRLSGRNEQYF.

This chain joins TRBV7-2 and TRBJ2-5; 7 bases map to TRBD1. Trimming cost V 3 bases and J 5 bases; bases outside gene matches: 6. Germline V CDR1 and CDR2: SGHTA, FQGNSA. This CDR3 is built from 14 residues. CDR3 region: CASSFLRGRETQYF. DNA of the CDR3: TGTGCCAGCAGCTTCCTGAGGGGGCGGGAGACCCAGTACTTC. Full variable domain (rest looked up from reference TRBV7-2 and TRBJ2-5): GAGVSQSPSNKVTEKGKDVELRCDPISGHTALYWYRQSLGQGLEFLIYFQGNSAPDKSGLPSDRFSAERTGGSVSTLTIQRTQQEDSAVYLCASSFLRGRETQYFGPGTRLLVL.

J is TRBJ1-3 and V is TRBV7-9; no clear D. Trimming took off 6 bases at V and 7 bases at J, with 19 bases between the two ends. The CDR3 is 15 residues long. CDR1 and CDR2 from the germline V gene are SEHNR and FQNEAQ (reference sequence). CDR3 sequence reads: CASSNSGPRGNTIYF. The CDR3, as DNA: TGTGCCAGCAGTAATTCCGGGCCGCGGGGTAACACCATATATTTT.

The chain combines TRBV10-2 with TRBJ2-7, with 11 bases aligning to TRBD2. V shed 6 bases and J 6 bases; nucleotides not matched to a gene: 7. The CDR3 spans 14 residues. CDR1 and CDR2 from the germline V gene are WSHSY and SAAADI. CDR3 in DNA: TGCGCCAGCAGCTTAGCGGGAGGGACGATCGAGCAGTACTTC. The encoded protein is CASSLAGGTIEQYF.

This sequence joins TRBV5-1 and TRBJ2-1; possible D gene TRBD1, 5 bases. CDR1 SGHRS and CDR2 YFSETQ come from the germline V gene. The CDR3 is made up of 13 amino acids. V was clipped by 4 bases and J by 8 bases, with 13 bases between them. CDR3 sequence: CASSPTQGDEQFF. The DNA of the CDR3 is TGCGCCAGCAGCCCCACTCAGGGTGATGAGCAGTTCTTC.

V gene TRBV6-1 combines with J gene TRBJ2-1, with 8 nucleotides matching TRBD2. The germline CDR1 and CDR2 sequences are MNHNS and SASEGT. This CDR3 has 14 amino acids. V shed 7 bases and J 7 bases; nucleotides not matched to a gene: 9. The CDR3 nucleotides read TGTGCCAGCAAAATAAGCGGGAGCGGTAATGAGCAGTTCTTC. Protein product: CASKISGSGNEQFF.

The rearrangement links TRBV10-3 to TRBJ2-3; 11 bases agree with TRBD2. V lost 4 bases, J lost 1 base, and 1 base stayed unmatched. The CDR3 runs 15 residues. CDR1 and CDR2 (germline): ENHRY, SYGVKD. CDR3 sequence reads: CAISGTSGRTDTQYF. CDR3 DNA sequence: TGTGCCATCAGTGGGACTAGCGGGCGCACAGATACGCAGTATTTT.

The V and J genes are TRBV28 and TRBJ2-3, with a weak D call TRBD1 (5 bases). Germline-derived CDR1 and CDR2 are MDHEN and SYDVKM. Trimming pared 7 bases from V and 3 bases from J, leaving 11 bases between. This CDR3 is built from 13 residues. The CDR3 region is CASKGPGTDTQYF. As DNA, the CDR3 is TGTGCCAGCAAGGGGCCCGGTACAGATACGCAGTATTTT.

This chain links TRBV4-2 with TRBJ2-7; tentatively, D is TRBD1 (5 bases). Trimming removed 0 bases at V and 6 bases at J, with 15 bases between. Germline values: CDR1 LGHNA, CDR2 YNFKEQ. The CDR3 extends over 15 amino acids. CDR3 residues: CASSQDRGTGGEQYF. The CDR3 DNA is TGTGCCAGCAGCCAAGATCGCGGCACAGGCGGCGAGCAGTACTTC.

To note about this clone: One end of the junction fails to match germline, which may point to a read error. The V gene is TRBV29-1, the J gene TRBJ2-4; D is unresolved. CDR1 and CDR2 from the germline V gene are SQVTM and ANQGSEA. CDR3 length equals 14 residues. The CDR3 nucleotides are TGCAGCGTTAAAGACCCCGTAGCCAAAAACATTCAGTACTTC. Encoded protein: CSVKDPVAKNIQYF.

The genes are TRBV2 and TRBJ2-1, with 12 bases identical to TRBD2. The CDR3 totals 14 residues. V lost 7 bases to trimming and J lost 9 bases; unmatched junction nucleotides: 7. Germline V gene sequence: CDR1 SNHLY, CDR2 FYNNEI. The CDR3 DNA sequence: TGTGCCAGCACTAGCGGGAGGGCCAGTATTGAGCAGTTCTTC. Translation: CASTSGRASIEQFF.

V and J are TRBV6-1 and TRBJ2-7, with D possibly TRBD2 on 6 matching bases. CDR3 length: 15 residues. Germline V lookup: CDR1 MNHNS, CDR2 SASEGT. Trimming cost V 1 base and J 5 bases, with 15 bases left between them. The CDR3 is CASSEDHGGWDEQYF. Written as DNA, the CDR3 is TGTGCCAGCAGTGAAGACCACGGAGGGTGGGACGAGCAGTACTTC.

This clone is medium-sized within its sample. The chain carries TRBV6-1 and TRBJ2-5; a possible D gene is TRBD2 (6 bases). V gave up 1 base and J gave up 2 bases, with 20 bases separating them. Per germline, CDR1 MNHNS and CDR2 SASEGT. The CDR3 has 18 amino acids. Here the CDR3 reads CASSEESGFAGLQETQYF. The CDR3 bases are TGTGCCAGCAGTGAAGAAAGTGGGTTCGCAGGACTACAAGAGACCCAGTACTTC.

This chain connects TRBV5-1 to TRBJ2-3; D perhaps matches TRBD1 (5 bases). CDR3 size: 16 residues. The germline gives CDR1 SGHRS, CDR2 YFSETQ. The V end was cut by 0 bases, the J end by 6 bases, with 17 bases between. The CDR3 region has the DNA TGCGCCAGCAGCTTGGGAGCAGGGATCCTGGGGGATACGCAGTATTTT. Residues: CASSLGAGILGDTQYF.

CDR3: CAISEQNEQFF. CDR3 coding DNA: TGTGCCATCAGTGAACAAAATGAGCAGTTCTTC. This chain uses TRBV10-3 with TRBJ2-1, with D uncertain. From germline, CDR1 is ENHRY and CDR2 SYGVKD. Trimming cost V 3 bases and J 7 bases, with 4 bases left between them. The CDR3 length is 11 residues.

The chain carries TRBV9 and TRBJ2-5, with 7 positions matching TRBD2. With 4 bases clipped from V and 4 bases from J, the junction kept 10 bases outside the gene matches. The CDR3 is made up of 15 amino acids. The V gene's germline CDR1 is SGDLS and CDR2 YYNGEE. CDR3 protein: CASSRSGGGGETQYF. CDR3 sequence (DNA): TGTGCCAGCAGCCGGTCTGGCGGGGGTGGAGAGACCCAGTACTTC.

The CDR3: CAWANSENTEAFF. CDR3 nucleotides: TGTGCCTGGGCAAACAGTGAAAACACTGAAGCTTTCTTT. The chain uses TRBV30 and TRBJ1-1; D is ambiguous. V lost 5 bases, J lost 2 bases, and 12 bases lay in between. CDR3 length: 13 amino acids. The germline CDR1 and CDR2 sequences are GTSNPN and SVGIG (reference sequence). Full variable domain (rest looked up from reference TRBV30 and TRBJ1-1): SQTIHQWPATLVQPVGSPLSLECTVEGTSNPNLYWYRQAAGRGLQLLFYSVGIGQISSEVPQNLSASRPQDRQFILSSKKLLLSDSGFYLCAWANSENTEAFFGQGTRLTVV.

V gene TRBV6-1 combines with J gene TRBJ2-7; TRBD1 matches 7 bases. Per germline, CDR1 MNHNS and CDR2 SASEGT. This CDR3 is 15 amino acids long. With 2 bases clipped from V and 2 bases from J, the junction kept 6 bases outside the gene matches. The CDR3 protein is CASSESATGTYEQYF. CDR3 nucleotide sequence: TGTGCCAGCAGTGAATCTGCGACAGGGACCTACGAGCAGTACTTC.

The rearrangement uses TRBV7-9 and TRBJ2-2; no clear D gene. Trimming took off 5 bases at V and 1 base at J, with 2 bases between the two ends. The germline CDR1 and CDR2 sequences are SEHNR and FQNEAQ (reference sequence). The CDR3 consists of 12 residues. CDR3 loop: CASSLNTGELFF. The CDR3 DNA reads TGTGCCAGCAGCCTGAACACCGGGGAGCTGTTTTTT. Combining the CDR3 with reference TRBV7-9 and TRBJ2-2 gives the whole variable domain DTGVSQNPRHKITKRGQNVTFRCDPISEHNRLYWYRQTLGQGPEFLTYFQNEAQLEKSRLLSDRFSAERPKGSFSTLEIQRTEQGDSAMYLCASSLNTGELFFGEGSRLTVL.

V and J are TRBV7-9 and TRBJ2-2, with 10 bases lining up with TRBD2. Trimming took 1 base from V and 9 from J; bases not matched to a gene: 8. The CDR3 sequence is 16 residues long. Germline-derived CDR1 and CDR2 are SEHNR and FQNEAQ (reference sequence). CDR3 bases: TGTGCCAGCAGCTTAGGAGCTAGCGGGAGAGTGTGGGAGCTGTTTTTT. It encodes CASSLGASGRVWELFF.

This chain connects TRBV27 to TRBJ2-7; D perhaps matches TRBD1 (5 bases). Per the germline V gene, CDR1 is MNHEY and CDR2 is SMNVEV (reference sequence). V shed 4 bases and J shed 0 bases, with 13 bases lying between them. This CDR3 is 15 amino acids long. As DNA, the CDR3 is TGTGCCAGCAGTTCGGCAGGGATGGGCTCCTACGAGCAGTACTTC. It codes for CASSSAGMGSYEQYF.

This clone was picked up one time. This chain uses TRBV27 with TRBJ1-2; 11 positions match TRBD1. CDR3 length: 13 residues. From germline, CDR1 is MNHEY and CDR2 SMNVEV (reference sequence). After removal of 8 bases from V and 4 bases from J, the junction contained 3 bases not matched to a gene. The CDR3 reads CASGTGGAYGYTF. CDR3 bases: TGTGCCAGCGGGACAGGGGGAGCCTATGGCTACACCTTC.

In DNA, the CDR3 is TGTGCCAGCAGCTTAAGACTAGCGGGAGACGGCTACAATGAGCAGTTCTTC. This gives the protein CASSLRLAGDGYNEQFF. The chain employs TRBV7-9 and TRBJ2-1; 12 bases match TRBD2. V shed 2 bases and J 3 bases; nucleotides not matched to a gene: 5. The CDR3 extends over 17 amino acids. Germline CDR1 and CDR2: SEHNR and FQNEAQ (reference sequence). The full variable domain, completed using reference TRBV7-9 and TRBJ2-1, is DTGVSQNPRHKITKRGQNVTFRCDPISEHNRLYWYRQTLGQGPEFLTYFQNEAQLEKSRLLSDRFSAERPKGSFSTLEIQRTEQGDSAMYLCASSLRLAGDGYNEQFFGPGTRLTVL.

V and J are TRBV5-1 and TRBJ1-1, with D perhaps matching TRBD1 (6 bases). CDR1 and CDR2 (germline): SGHRS, YFSETQ. CDR3 length equals 14 residues. The ends were cut back, 7 bases at V and 5 bases at J, with 18 bases in the middle. In nucleotides, the CDR3 is TGCGCCAGCCGCACGGGGGGCGCGCAGACTGAAGCTTTCTTT. Its protein product is CASRTGGAQTEAFF.